What follows are 18 T cell receptor beta chains derived from one specimen sequenced in a study of T cell repertoires in cytomegalovirus infection (dated by TCRdb to between 2019 and 2020). What these receptors recognize is not known. The sample's treatment or condition label, in plain terms: in vitro stimulation with specific CMV peptide epitopes to enrich CMV-specific T cells. The sequencing machine was an Illumina HiSeq 1500. Using fastp at Q25 and MiXCR, TCRdb reprocessed the public reads and kept productive beta chains. Every CDR3 protein is listed once, alongside the most common genes and DNA of its rows. This sample has 650,000 to 900,000 distinct CDR3 sequences in its table, and 30% to 35% of those were observed once. The ten most abundant clones make up around 12% of the sample. The source material was cultured CD8+ T cells from PBMCs, sampled from culture after CMV antigen stimulation. The receptors stem from a human donor in good health (CMV status not recorded). Some clones in this sample may be carry-over from other donors' samples.

In DNA, the CDR3 is TGTGCCAGCAGCCAAGATCGTCTTTTCGAAGCTTTCTTT. Protein: CASSQDRLFEAFF. The rearrangement uses TRBV14 and TRBJ1-1; no definite D call. Germline CDR1 SGHDN, CDR2 FVKESK. The CDR3 runs 13 residues. The ends were cut back, 0 bases at V and 8 bases at J, with 10 bases in the middle.

This CDR3 reads CASSPGGGSEQYV. CDR3 bases: TGTGCCAGCAGCCCCGGGGGAGGGAGCGAGCAGTACGTC. The V gene is TRBV7-6, the J gene TRBJ2-7, with TRBD2 matching 7 bases. J lost 6 bases, V lost 5 bases, and 7 bases had no gene match. The germline V gene has CDR1 SGHVS and CDR2 FNYEAQ. The CDR3 has 13 amino acids.

The V and J genes are TRBV6-2 or TRBV6-3 and TRBJ1-1; the match to TRBD1 covers 7 bases. Per the germline V gene, CDR1 is MNHEY and CDR2 is SVGEGT. This CDR3 region has 15 residues. V lost 6 bases to trimming and J lost 0 bases; unmatched junction nucleotides: 7. The chain's CDR3 is CASRLGQDVNTEAFF. In nucleotides, the CDR3 is TGTGCCAGCAGATTAGGACAGGACGTGAACACTGAAGCTTTCTTT.

V and J are TRBV7-6 and TRBJ2-2; 11 bases fit TRBD2. Germline CDR1 reads SGHVS; CDR2 reads FNYEAQ. V was pared by 5 bases and J by 0 bases, with 11 bases of the junction left unmatched. The CDR3 extends over 19 amino acids. Here the CDR3 reads CASSPTRLAGGPNTGELFF. The CDR3 region has the DNA TGTGCCAGCAGCCCGACCCGGCTAGCGGGGGGTCCGAACACCGGGGAGCTGTTTTTT. The variable domain in full, completed from reference TRBV7-6 and TRBJ2-2, reads GAGVSQSPRYKVTKRGQDVALRCDPISGHVSLYWYRQALGQGPEFLTYFNYEAQQDKSGLPNDRFSAERPEGSISTLTIQRTEQRDSAMYRCASSPTRLAGGPNTGELFFGEGSRLTVL.

The V and J genes are TRBV12-3 or TRBV12-4 and TRBJ2-7; D might be TRBD2 (5 bases). Trimming stripped 3 bases from V and 4 bases from J, with 13 bases between. CDR3 length: 14 residues. The CDR3 bases are TGTGCCAGCAGTTTCATGGGAGAGGGATACGAGCAGTACTTC. This translates into CASSFMGEGYEQYF.

The table lists this clonotype with many counts. The rearrangement joins TRBV7-2 to TRBJ2-1; TRBD1 aligns across 9 bases. This CDR3 comprises 16 residues. V lost 2 bases, J lost 10 bases, and 12 bases stayed unmatched. CDR1 and CDR2 (germline): SGHTA, FQGNSA. The CDR3 loop is CASSLMGKTGGQEQFF. For the CDR3, the DNA is TGTGCCAGCAGCTTAATGGGTAAAACAGGGGGCCAGGAGCAGTTCTTC.

The chain combines TRBV7-6 with TRBJ2-1; tentatively, D is TRBD1 or TRBD2 (5 bases each). Germline V CDR1 and CDR2: SGHVS, FNYEAQ. With 1 base removed from V and 7 bases from J, the gap between germline ends came to 11 bases. The CDR3 has 14 amino acids. CDR3 in amino acids: CASSLDEGENEQFF. The CDR3 nucleotides read TGTGCCAGCAGCTTAGACGAAGGGGAGAATGAGCAGTTCTTC.

Concerning this clonotype: A much larger clone sits a single nucleotide away, making a read error possible. This sequence joins TRBV7-6 and TRBJ1-1, with a tentative D call TRBD1 (5 bases). The CDR3 extends over 15 amino acids. Germline lookup yields CDR1 SGHVS and CDR2 FNYEAQ. V gave up 1 base and J gave up 4 bases, with 13 bases separating them. CDR3 sequence (DNA): TGTGCCAGCAGCTTAGGGACAAGGCGGAGCACTGAAGCTTTCTTT. Amino acid sequence: CASSLGTRRSTEAFF.

This chain uses TRBV20-1 with TRBJ2-7, with unresolved D. Trimming took off 6 bases at V and 5 bases at J, with 20 bases between the two ends. Germline values: CDR1 DFQATT, CDR2 SNEGSKA (reference sequence). This CDR3 has 14 residues. CDR3 in DNA: TGCAGTGCCCAGAGAGGCCAAGTGATAAACGAGCAGTACTTC. As protein: CSAQRGQVINEQYF.

This clonotype occurred many times. The chain recombines TRBV7-2 with TRBJ1-2; D not certain. The CDR3 spans 11 residues. Germline V gene lookup returns CDR1 SGHTA and CDR2 FQGNSA. V gave up 1 base and J gave up 5 bases, with 2 bases separating them. CDR3 region: CASSLEYGYTF. Here the CDR3 DNA reads TGTGCCAGCAGCTTAGAGTATGGCTACACCTTC. Full variable domain (remainder filled in from reference TRBV7-2 and TRBJ1-2): GAGVSQSPSNKVTEKGKDVELRCDPISGHTALYWYRQSLGQGLEFLIYFQGNSAPDKSGLPSDRFSAERTGGSVSTLTIQRTQQEDSAVYLCASSLEYGYTFGSGTRLTVV.

This chain connects TRBV10-1 to TRBJ1-5, with 9 bases lining up with TRBD1. V shed 9 bases, J shed 3 bases, and the junction held 15 bases outside the gene matches. Germline V gene sequence: CDR1 WNHNN, CDR2 SYGVQD (reference sequence). This CDR3 is 17 amino acids long. CDR3 loop: CARKRWDREPLNQPQHF. The CDR3 DNA reads TGCGCCAGAAAACGATGGGACAGGGAGCCTCTCAATCAGCCCCAGCATTTT.

The J gene is TRBJ2-3, the V gene TRBV12-3 or TRBV12-4; the D is unclear. This CDR3 comprises 14 residues. V was clipped by 6 bases and J by 1 base, with 11 bases between them. The CDR3 is CASSRQRRTDTQYF. The DNA of the CDR3 is TGTGCCAGCAGCCGTCAACGCCGCACAGATACGCAGTATTTT.

This sequence joins TRBV7-9 and TRBJ2-5; 7 bases agree with TRBD1. CDR1 is SEHNR and CDR2 is FQNEAQ in the germline V gene (reference sequence). The CDR3 extends over 13 amino acids. V lost 5 bases and J lost 5; bases outside the gene matches: 5. The DNA of the CDR3 is TGTGCCAGCAGCCCCGACAGGGTTGAGACCCAGTACTTC. It codes for CASSPDRVETQYF.

This chain links TRBV7-2 with TRBJ1-5; 9 bases are shared with TRBD1. Germline V gives CDR1 SGHTA, CDR2 FQGNSA. The V and J ends lost 0 bases and 4 bases, in that order; junction bases with no gene match: 7. This CDR3 spans 17 amino acids. As DNA, the CDR3 is TGTGCCAGCAGCTTAGCTTATCTGGGACAGGGTAATCAGCCCCAGCATTTT. Translating gives CASSLAYLGQGNQPQHF.

This clonotype occurred a few times. The gene calls are TRBV5-1 and TRBJ2-3, with 7 positions matching TRBD2. J lost 3 bases, V lost 6 bases, and 4 bases had no gene match. The CDR3 contains 13 residues. Germline V gives CDR1 SGHRS, CDR2 YFSETQ. CDR3 coding DNA: TGCGCCAGCACGAGCGGGACTACAGATACGCAGTATTTT. Amino acids: CASTSGTTDTQYF. The full variable domain, completed using reference TRBV5-1 and TRBJ2-3, is KAGVTQTPRYLIKTRGQQVTLSCSPISGHRSVSWYQQTPGQGLQFLFEYFSETQRNKGNFPGRFSGRQFSNSRSEMNVSTLELGDSALYLCASTSGTTDTQYFGPGTRLTVL.

The rearrangement links TRBV27 to TRBJ2-7, with D perhaps assigned TRBD1 or TRBD2 (5 bases each). CDR1 and CDR2 from the germline V gene are MNHEY and SMNVEV (reference sequence). The CDR3 length is 15 residues. V was cut by 6 bases and J by 2 bases, with 17 bases left in between. The CDR3 is CASSPPGAPPYEQYF. The CDR3, as DNA: TGTGCCAGCAGCCCCCCCGGGGCCCCACCCTACGAGCAGTACTTC.

This clonotype was seen ten or more times. This sequence joins TRBV5-1 and TRBJ2-7; TRBD2 agrees at 9 bases. The junction had 6 bases not matched to a gene; V was cut back by 2 bases and J by 0 bases. The CDR3 sequence is 16 residues long. Germline V gene data show CDR1 as SGHRS and CDR2 as YFSETQ. The CDR3 sequence is CASSFASGTFSYEQYF. The CDR3 coding sequence is TGCGCCAGCAGCTTTGCTAGCGGGACTTTCTCCTACGAGCAGTACTTC.

In regard to this clonotype: The junction differs from germline at one of its ends, possibly a read error. The chain recombines TRBV15 with TRBJ1-5; D call uncertain. The CDR3 length is 16 residues. Per germline, CDR1 LNHNV and CDR2 YYDKDF (reference sequence). CDR3 in amino acids: CTTSRAVRRVEQPQHF. The DNA for the CDR3 is TGTACCACCAGCAGAGCTGTCCGCCGGGTAGAGCAGCCCCAGCATTTT.